Following are 15 T cell receptor beta chains from one sample sequenced in a study of T cell responses to AZD1222 COVID-19 vaccine (dated by TCRdb to the early 2020s). The time point label, read with the paper, signifies: about 28 days (+/-7) after the second vaccine dose. Library preparation was by the immunoSEQ multiplex PCR assay. TCRdb took over this immuneACCESS table, retaining in-frame rearrangements with V and J assigned. Such tables are incomplete; in checked studies, under half of the missing clones stem from an unresolved V gene, and the remainder is unexplained. The sample contains 50,000 to 65,000 clones, 75% to 90% of them found a single time. The biggest ten clones account for 6.9% of the sample. This specimen consisted of peripheral blood, obtained 28 days after the second AZD1222 dose. These receptors originate from an adult who received the AZD1222 COVID-19 vaccine.

The chain links TRBV28 to TRBJ1-1; D perhaps matches TRBD1 (6 bases). Trimming cost V 5 bases and J 1 base, with 14 bases left between them. The CDR3 has 15 residues. Germline values: CDR1 MDHEN, CDR2 SYDVKM. CDR3 region: CASSPLGTQNTEAFF. CDR3 DNA sequence: TGTGCCAGCAGTCCCCTCGGGACACAGAACACTGAAGCTTTCTTT.

The CDR3: CASRPNRTLKSNQPQHF. The CDR3 region has the DNA TGTGCCAGCAGACCCAACCGGACATTAAAGAGCAATCAGCCCCAGCATTTT. V gene TRBV21-1 combines with J gene TRBJ1-5; no DNA check was done on the table's D call, TRBD1. TRBV21-1 is assigned pseudogene status. This CDR3 region has 17 residues.

The chain combines TRBV7-2 with TRBJ2-2, with D possibly matching TRBD2 (5 bases). The CDR3 covers 15 residues. Germline CDR1 SGHTA, CDR2 FQGNSA. Trimming took off 3 bases at V and 4 bases at J, with 12 bases between the two ends. In DNA, the CDR3 is TGTGCCAGCAGCTTGGACGGACTCTTCACCGGGGAGCTGTTTTTT. The encoded protein is CASSLDGLFTGELFF. Full variable domain (outside the CDR3, taken from reference TRBV7-2 and TRBJ2-2): GAGVSQSPSNKVTEKGKDVELRCDPISGHTALYWYRQSLGQGLEFLIYFQGNSAPDKSGLPSDRFSAERTGGSVSTLTIQRTQQEDSAVYLCASSLDGLFTGELFFGEGSRLTVL.

The V gene is TRBV2, the J gene TRBJ1-5, with D tentatively TRBD1 (5 bases). V lost 3 bases and J lost 7, with 13 bases in between. Germline-derived CDR1 and CDR2 are SNHLY and FYNNEI. The CDR3 consists of 14 residues. CDR3 DNA sequence: TGTGCCAGCAGTGAGGGTGGGGCTCGGCAGCCCCAGCATTTT. This translates into CASSEGGARQPQHF. The variable domain in full, with the rest retrieved from reference TRBV2 and TRBJ1-5, is EPEVTQTPSHQVTQMGQEVILRCVPISNHLYFYWYRQILGQKVEFLVSFYNNEISEKSEIFDDQFSVERPDGSNFTLKIRSTKLEDSAMYFCASSEGGARQPQHFGDGTRLSIL.

The chain combines TRBV19 with TRBJ1-2; 7 nucleotides agree with TRBD1. The CDR3 is 13 amino acids. J lost 4 bases, V lost 5 bases, and 4 bases had no gene match. Germline CDR1 LNHDA, CDR2 SQIVND (reference sequence). This chain's CDR3 is CASSVTGLYGYTF. CDR3 coding DNA: TGTGCCAGTAGTGTGACAGGGCTCTATGGCTACACCTTC.

V and J are TRBV4-2 and TRBJ1-2; D uncertain. V was pared by 4 bases and J by 3 bases, with 18 bases between. Germline CDR1 reads LGHNA; CDR2 reads YNFKEQ. The CDR3 is 16 amino acids. Here the CDR3 reads CASSPSSEVFYYGYTF. CDR3 in DNA: TGTGCCAGCAGCCCCTCCTCAGAGGTCTTCTACTATGGCTACACCTTC.

The chain is built from TRBV7-2 and TRBJ2-6; possibly TRBD2 for D (6 bases). The CDR3 covers 17 residues. Germline values: CDR1 SGHTA, CDR2 FQGNSA. Trimming pared 5 bases from V and 1 base from J, leaving 15 bases between. The DNA of the CDR3 is TGTGCCAGCAGCCCCAACGGTGCGGGGTCTGGGGCCAACGTCCTGACTTTC. Its translation: CASSPNGAGSGANVLTF. Supplemented by reference TRBV7-2 and TRBJ2-6, the full variable domain reads GAGVSQSPSNKVTEKGKDVELRCDPISGHTALYWYRQSLGQGLEFLIYFQGNSAPDKSGLPSDRFSAERTGGSVSTLTIQRTQQEDSAVYLCASSPNGAGSGANVLTFGAGSRLTVL.

J is TRBJ2-7 and V is TRBV18; D not resolved. The V gene lost 3 bases and the J gene lost 0 bases, with 9 bases spanning the gap. This CDR3 has 14 amino acids. Germline CDR1 reads KGHSH; CDR2 reads LQKENI. CDR3 loop: CASSPQESSYEQYF. CDR3 nucleotide sequence: TGTGCCAGCTCACCTCAAGAGAGCTCCTACGAGCAGTACTTC.

The J gene is TRBJ1-2, the V gene TRBV10-3; 11 bases are a match to TRBD1. Losses at the gene ends were 7 bases for V and 0 bases for J; bases not matched to a gene: 10. In germline, CDR1 is ENHRY, CDR2 SYGVKD. This CDR3 comprises 17 residues. The CDR3 loop reads CAITTAGTGGSNYGYTF. The CDR3 DNA follows: TGTGCCATCACTACTGCCGGGACAGGGGGATCTAACTATGGCTACACCTTC.

The chain employs TRBV7-2 and TRBJ2-7, with 8 bases fitting TRBD1. The CDR3 has 16 amino acids. Germline V gene sequence: CDR1 SGHTA, CDR2 FQGNSA. After removal of 0 bases from V and 2 bases from J, the junction contained 6 bases not matched to a gene. The CDR3 here is CASSLASGTGPYEQYF. The CDR3 region has the DNA TGTGCCAGCAGCTTAGCTTCCGGGACAGGCCCCTACGAGCAGTACTTC.

V gene TRBV3-1 (or the pseudogene TRBV3-2) combines with J gene TRBJ1-1; D not certain. CDR1 is LGHDT, CDR2 YNNKEL, per germline (reference sequence). Deletions cut 3 bases from V and 2 bases from J, with 1 base between. The CDR3 is 11 residues long. CDR3 bases: TGTGCCAGCAGCCACAACACTGAAGCTTTCTTT. This gives the protein CASSHNTEAFF.

V gene TRBV28 combines with J gene TRBJ2-2; D uncertain. The germline V and J ends were trimmed by 3 bases and 6 bases, with 14 bases remaining between them. Germline values: CDR1 MDHEN, CDR2 SYDVKM. The CDR3 extends over 15 amino acids. CDR3 sequence reads: CASSLRPLRSGELFF. The CDR3, as DNA: TGTGCCAGCAGTTTGCGGCCTCTAAGGTCCGGGGAGCTGTTTTTT. The variable domain in full, with the rest retrieved from reference TRBV28 and TRBJ2-2, is DVKVTQSSRYLVKRTGEKVFLECVQDMDHENMFWYRQDPGLGLRLIYFSYDVKMKEKGDIPEGYSVSREKKERFSLILESASTNQTSMYLCASSLRPLRSGELFFGEGSRLTVL.

This chain links TRBV5-4 with TRBJ2-1; D is ambiguous. Looked up from germline, CDR1 is SGHNT and CDR2 is YYREEE (reference sequence). The CDR3 is 16 amino acids. V was shortened by 0 bases and J by 0 bases, with 10 bases between the two germline ends. The CDR3 DNA is TGTGCCAGCAGCTTGGGTGACGAGCCCTCCTACAATGAGCAGTTCTTC. Its protein is CASSLGDEPSYNEQFF.

The chain combines TRBV24-1 with TRBJ2-3; tentatively, D is TRBD1 (5 bases). Trimming shortened V by 1 base and J by 7 bases, and 17 bases separated the two germline ends. The CDR3 is 16 amino acids. Germline-derived CDR1 and CDR2 are KGHDR and SFDVKD. The chain's CDR3 is CATSDLGQGPPYTQYF. Written as DNA, the CDR3 is TGTGCCACCAGTGATTTAGGCCAGGGTCCCCCCTATACGCAGTATTTT.

V usage is TRBV30 and J usage is TRBJ1-6; D may be TRBD1 (5 bases). Germline V CDR1 and CDR2: GTSNPN, SVGIG (reference sequence). Trimming cost V 3 bases and J 0 bases, with 24 bases left between them. This CDR3 has 20 amino acids. For the CDR3, the DNA is TGTGCCTGGAGACAGTTAGTTGGGGGGAACCCGAGCTCCTATAATTCACCCCTCCACTTT. This translates into CAWRQLVGGNPSSYNSPLHF.